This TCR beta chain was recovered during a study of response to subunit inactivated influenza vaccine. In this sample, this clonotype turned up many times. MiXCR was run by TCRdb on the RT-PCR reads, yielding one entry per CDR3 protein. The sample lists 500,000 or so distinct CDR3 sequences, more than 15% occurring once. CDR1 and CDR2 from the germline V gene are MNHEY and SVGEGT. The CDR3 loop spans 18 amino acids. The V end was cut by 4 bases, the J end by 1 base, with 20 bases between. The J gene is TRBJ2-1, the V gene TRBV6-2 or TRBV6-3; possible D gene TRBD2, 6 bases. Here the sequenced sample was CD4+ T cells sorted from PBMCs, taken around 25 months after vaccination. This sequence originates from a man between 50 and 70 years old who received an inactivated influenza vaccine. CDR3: CASSSGVSAPFSYNEQFF. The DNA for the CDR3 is TGTGCCAGCAGTTCGGGGGTAAGCGCACCGTTTTCCTACAATGAGCAGTTCTTC.